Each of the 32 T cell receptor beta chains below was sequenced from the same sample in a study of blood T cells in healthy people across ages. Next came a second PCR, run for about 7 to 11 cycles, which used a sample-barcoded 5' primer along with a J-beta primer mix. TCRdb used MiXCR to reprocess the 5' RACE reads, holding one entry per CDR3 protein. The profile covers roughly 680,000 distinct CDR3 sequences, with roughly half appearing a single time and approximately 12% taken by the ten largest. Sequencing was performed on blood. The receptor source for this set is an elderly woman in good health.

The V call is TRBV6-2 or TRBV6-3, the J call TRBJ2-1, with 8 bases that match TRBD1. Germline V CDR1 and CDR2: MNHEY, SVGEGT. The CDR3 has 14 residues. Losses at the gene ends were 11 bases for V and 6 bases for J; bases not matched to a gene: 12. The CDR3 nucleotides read TGTGCCGGGGCCCGGGGACAGGTCCCCAATGAGCAGTTCTTC. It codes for CAGARGQVPNEQFF.

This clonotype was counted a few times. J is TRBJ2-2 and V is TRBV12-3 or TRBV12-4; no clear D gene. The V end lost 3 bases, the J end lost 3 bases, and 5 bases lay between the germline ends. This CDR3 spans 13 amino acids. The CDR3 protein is CASSFLHTGELFF. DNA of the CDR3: TGTGCCAGCAGTTTCCTCCACACCGGGGAGCTGTTTTTT.

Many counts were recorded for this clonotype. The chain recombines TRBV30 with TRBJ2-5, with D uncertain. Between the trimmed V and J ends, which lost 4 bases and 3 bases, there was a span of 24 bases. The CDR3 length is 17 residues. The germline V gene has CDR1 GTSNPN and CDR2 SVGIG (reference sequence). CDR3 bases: TGTGCCTGGATATTTCATTTCACGTACCAAGACAAAGAGACCCAGTACTTC. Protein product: CAWIFHFTYQDKETQYF. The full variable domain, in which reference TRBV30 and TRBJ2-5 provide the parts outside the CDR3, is SQTIHQWPATLVQPVGSPLSLECTVEGTSNPNLYWYRQAAGRGLQLLFYSVGIGQISSEVPQNLSASRPQDRQFILSSKKLLLSDSGFYLCAWIFHFTYQDKETQYFGPGTRLLVL.

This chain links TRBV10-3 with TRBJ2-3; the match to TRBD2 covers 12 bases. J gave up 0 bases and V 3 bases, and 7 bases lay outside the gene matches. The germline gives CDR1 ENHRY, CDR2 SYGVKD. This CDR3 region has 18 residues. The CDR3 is CAISDRTSGATSTDTQYF. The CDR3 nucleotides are TGTGCCATCAGTGACCGGACTAGCGGGGCAACTAGCACAGATACGCAGTATTTT.

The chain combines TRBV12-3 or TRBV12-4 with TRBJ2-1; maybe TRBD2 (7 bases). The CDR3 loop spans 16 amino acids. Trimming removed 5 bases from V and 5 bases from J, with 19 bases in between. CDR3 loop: CASSPGRRGPNNEQFF. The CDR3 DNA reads TGTGCCAGCAGTCCCGGGAGGCGGGGGCCAAACAATGAGCAGTTCTTC.

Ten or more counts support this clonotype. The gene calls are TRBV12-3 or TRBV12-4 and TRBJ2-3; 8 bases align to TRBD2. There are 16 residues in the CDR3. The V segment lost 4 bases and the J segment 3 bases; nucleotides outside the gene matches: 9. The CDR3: CASSSLAGRSTDTQYF. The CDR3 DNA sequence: TGTGCCAGCAGTTCCTTAGCGGGGAGAAGTACAGATACGCAGTATTTT.

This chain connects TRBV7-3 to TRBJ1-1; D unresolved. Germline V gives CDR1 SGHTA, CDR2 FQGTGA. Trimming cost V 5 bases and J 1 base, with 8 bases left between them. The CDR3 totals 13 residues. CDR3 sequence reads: CASSIQANTEAFF. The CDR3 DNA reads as TGTGCCAGCAGCATTCAGGCGAACACTGAAGCTTTCTTT.

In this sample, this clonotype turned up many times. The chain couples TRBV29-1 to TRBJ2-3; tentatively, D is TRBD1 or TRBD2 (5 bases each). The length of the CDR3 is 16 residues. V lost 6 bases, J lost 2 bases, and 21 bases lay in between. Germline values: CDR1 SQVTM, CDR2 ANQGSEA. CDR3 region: CSVLRDPHSLTDTQYF. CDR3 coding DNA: TGCAGCGTGCTCCGGGACCCCCATTCCCTCACAGATACGCAGTATTTT.

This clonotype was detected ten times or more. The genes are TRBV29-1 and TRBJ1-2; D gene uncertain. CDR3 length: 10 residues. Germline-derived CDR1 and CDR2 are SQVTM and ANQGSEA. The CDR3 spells CSQLMYGYTF. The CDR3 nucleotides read TGCAGTCAGCTGATGTATGGCTACACCTTC.

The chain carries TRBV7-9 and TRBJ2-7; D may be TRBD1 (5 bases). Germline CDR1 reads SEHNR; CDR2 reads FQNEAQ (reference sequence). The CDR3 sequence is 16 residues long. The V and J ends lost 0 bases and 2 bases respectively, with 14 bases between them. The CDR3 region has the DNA TGTGCCAGCAGCTTAGCGCGAGGTAGGGGCGCCTACGAGCAGTACTTC. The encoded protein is CASSLARGRGAYEQYF.

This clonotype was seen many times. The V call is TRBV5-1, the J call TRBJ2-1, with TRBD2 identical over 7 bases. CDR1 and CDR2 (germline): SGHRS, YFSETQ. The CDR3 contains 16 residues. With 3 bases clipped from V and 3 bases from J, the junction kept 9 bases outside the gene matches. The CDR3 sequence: CASSSGLSGDYNEQFF. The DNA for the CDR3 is TGCGCCAGCAGCTCGGGACTATCGGGAGACTACAATGAGCAGTTCTTC.

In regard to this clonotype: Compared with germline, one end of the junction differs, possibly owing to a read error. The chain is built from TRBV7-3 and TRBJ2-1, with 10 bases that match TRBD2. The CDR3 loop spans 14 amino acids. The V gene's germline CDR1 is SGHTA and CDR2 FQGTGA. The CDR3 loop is CVSSPGGTSDEQFF. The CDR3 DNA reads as TGTGTCAGCAGCCCCGGGGGGACTAGCGATGAGCAGTTCTTC.

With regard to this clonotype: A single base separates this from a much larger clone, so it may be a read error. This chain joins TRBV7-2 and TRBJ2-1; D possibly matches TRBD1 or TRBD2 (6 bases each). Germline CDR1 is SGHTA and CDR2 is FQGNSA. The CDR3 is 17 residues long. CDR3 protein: CASSFGGLRERYSEQFF. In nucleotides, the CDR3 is TGTGCCAGCAGCTTCGGGGGCTTGCGGGAACGGTACAGTGAGCAGTTCTTC. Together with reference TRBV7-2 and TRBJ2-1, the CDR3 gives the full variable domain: GAGVSQSPSNKVTEKGKDVELRCDPISGHTALYWYRQSLGQGLEFLIYFQGNSAPDKSGLPSDRFSAERTGGSVSTLTIQRTQQEDSAVYLCASSFGGLRERYSEQFFGPGTRLTVL.

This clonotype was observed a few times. CDR3 DNA: TGCGCCAGCAGCCCAGGGTTTGCTGAAAAACTGTTTTTT. Translating gives CASSPGFAEKLFF. The chain recombines TRBV5-1 with TRBJ1-4; the D gene is possibly TRBD1 (5 bases). The ends were cut back, 4 bases at V and 7 bases at J, with 11 bases in the middle. This CDR3 comprises 13 residues. Germline CDR1 SGHRS, CDR2 YFSETQ.

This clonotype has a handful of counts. The CDR3, as DNA: TGCAGCGTCTCGGGACTTGGCCCTTACGAGCAGTACTTC. Translation: CSVSGLGPYEQYF. This chain uses TRBV29-1 with TRBJ2-7, with a tentative D call TRBD2 (6 bases). Trimming removed 6 bases at V and 4 bases at J, with 16 bases between. This CDR3 has 13 amino acids. Germline assignment: CDR1 SQVTM and CDR2 ANQGSEA.

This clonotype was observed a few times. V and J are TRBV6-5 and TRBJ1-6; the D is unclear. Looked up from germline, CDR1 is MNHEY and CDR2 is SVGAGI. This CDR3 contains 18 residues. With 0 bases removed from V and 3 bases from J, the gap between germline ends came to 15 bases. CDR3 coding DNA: TGTGCCAGCAGTTACTCGATGGAAAAGTTCCTCTATAATTCACCCCTCCACTTT. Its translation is CASSYSMEKFLYNSPLHF.

CDR3 sequence reads: CASSLKGSANTQYF. In DNA, the CDR3 is TGTGCCAGCAGCCTAAAGGGGTCTGCGAATACGCAGTATTTT. The rearrangement links TRBV7-3 to TRBJ2-3, with D possibly being TRBD1 (5 bases). V shed 5 bases and J shed 7 bases, with 16 bases lying between them. This CDR3 is built from 14 residues. CDR1 and CDR2 from the germline V gene are SGHTA and FQGTGA.

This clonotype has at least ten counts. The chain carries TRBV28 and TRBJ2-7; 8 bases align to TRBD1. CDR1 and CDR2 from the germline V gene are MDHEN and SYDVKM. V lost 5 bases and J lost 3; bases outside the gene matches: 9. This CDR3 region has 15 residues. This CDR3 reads CASSPPPGQDYEQYF. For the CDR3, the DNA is TGTGCCAGCAGTCCCCCTCCGGGACAGGACTACGAGCAGTACTTC. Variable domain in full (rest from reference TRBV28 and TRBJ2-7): DVKVTQSSRYLVKRTGEKVFLECVQDMDHENMFWYRQDPGLGLRLIYFSYDVKMKEKGDIPEGYSVSREKKERFSLILESASTNQTSMYLCASSPPPGQDYEQYFGPGTRLTVT.

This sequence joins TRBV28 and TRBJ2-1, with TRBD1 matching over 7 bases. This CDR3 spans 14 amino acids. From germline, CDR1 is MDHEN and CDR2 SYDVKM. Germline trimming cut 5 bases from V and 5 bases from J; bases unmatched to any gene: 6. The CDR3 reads CASSVSQGDNEQFF. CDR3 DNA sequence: TGTGCCAGCAGTGTATCCCAGGGGGACAATGAGCAGTTCTTC.

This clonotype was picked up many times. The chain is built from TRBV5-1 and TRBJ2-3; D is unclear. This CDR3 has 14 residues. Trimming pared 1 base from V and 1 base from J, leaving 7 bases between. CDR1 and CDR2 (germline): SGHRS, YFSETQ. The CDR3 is CASSLTRRTDTQYF. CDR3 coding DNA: TGCGCCAGCAGCTTGACACGGCGCACAGATACGCAGTATTTT.

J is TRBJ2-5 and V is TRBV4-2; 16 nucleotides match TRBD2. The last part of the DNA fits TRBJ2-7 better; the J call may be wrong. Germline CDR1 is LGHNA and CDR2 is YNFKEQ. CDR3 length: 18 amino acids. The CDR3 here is CASSQELGLAGGRGEQYF. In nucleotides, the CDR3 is TGTGCCAGCAGCCAAGAATTGGGACTAGCGGGAGGGCGGGGCGAGCAGTACTTC.

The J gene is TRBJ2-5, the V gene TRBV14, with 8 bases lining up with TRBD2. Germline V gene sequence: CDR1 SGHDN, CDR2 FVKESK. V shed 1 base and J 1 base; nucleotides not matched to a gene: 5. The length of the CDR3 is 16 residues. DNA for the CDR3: TGTGCCAGCAGCCAAGGTAGCGGGGTTGCCCAAGAGACCCAGTACTTC. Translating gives CASSQGSGVAQETQYF.

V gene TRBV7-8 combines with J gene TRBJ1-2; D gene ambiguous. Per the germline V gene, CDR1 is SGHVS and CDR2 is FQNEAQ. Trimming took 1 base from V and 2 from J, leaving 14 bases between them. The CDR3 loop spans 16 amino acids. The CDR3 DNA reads TGTGCCAGCAGCTTAGATTATTTTTCAGAGAACTATGGCTACACCTTC. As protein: CASSLDYFSENYGYTF.

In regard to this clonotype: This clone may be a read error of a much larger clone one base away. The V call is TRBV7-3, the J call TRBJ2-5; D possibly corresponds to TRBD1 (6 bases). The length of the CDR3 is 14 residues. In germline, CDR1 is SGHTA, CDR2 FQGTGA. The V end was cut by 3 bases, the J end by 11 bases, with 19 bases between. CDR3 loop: CASSFQGMLNEQYF. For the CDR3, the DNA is TGTGCCAGCAGCTTCCAGGGGATGTTGAATGAGCAGTACTTC.

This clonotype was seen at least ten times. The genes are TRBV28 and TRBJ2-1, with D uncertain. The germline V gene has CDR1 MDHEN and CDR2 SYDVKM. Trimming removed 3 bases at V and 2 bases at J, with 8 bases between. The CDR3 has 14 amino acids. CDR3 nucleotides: TGTGCCAGCAGTTTTAAACCCACCTACAATGAGCAGTTCTTC. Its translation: CASSFKPTYNEQFF.

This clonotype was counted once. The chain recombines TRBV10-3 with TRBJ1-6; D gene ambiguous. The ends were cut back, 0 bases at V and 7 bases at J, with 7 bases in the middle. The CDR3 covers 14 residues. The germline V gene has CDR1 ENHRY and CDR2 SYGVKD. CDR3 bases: TGTGCCATCAGTGAGTCCACGGGAAATTCACCCCTCCACTTT. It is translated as CAISESTGNSPLHF.

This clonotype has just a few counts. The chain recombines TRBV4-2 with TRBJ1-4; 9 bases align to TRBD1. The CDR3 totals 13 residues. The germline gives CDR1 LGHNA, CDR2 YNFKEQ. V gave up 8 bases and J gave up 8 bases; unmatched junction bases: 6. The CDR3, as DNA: TGTGCCAGCTCAACAGGGGGCCAAGAAAAACTGTTTTTT. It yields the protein CASSTGGQEKLFF.

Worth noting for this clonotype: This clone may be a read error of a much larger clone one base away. The CDR3: CASSLETTREETQYF. CDR3 DNA sequence: TGTGCCAGCAGCTTGGAGACGACACGAGAAGAGACCCAGTACTTC. The rearrangement joins TRBV5-5 to TRBJ2-5; no definite D call. Germline assignment: CDR1 SGHKS and CDR2 YYEKEE (reference sequence). The CDR3 loop spans 15 amino acids. The ends were cut back, 0 bases at V and 3 bases at J, with 12 bases in the middle.

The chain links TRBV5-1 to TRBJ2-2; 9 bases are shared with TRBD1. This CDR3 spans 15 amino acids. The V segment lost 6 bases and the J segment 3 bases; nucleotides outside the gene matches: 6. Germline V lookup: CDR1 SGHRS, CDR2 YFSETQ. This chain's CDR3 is CASNIQGADTGELFF. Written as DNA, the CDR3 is TGCGCCAGCAACATACAGGGGGCGGACACCGGGGAGCTGTTTTTT.

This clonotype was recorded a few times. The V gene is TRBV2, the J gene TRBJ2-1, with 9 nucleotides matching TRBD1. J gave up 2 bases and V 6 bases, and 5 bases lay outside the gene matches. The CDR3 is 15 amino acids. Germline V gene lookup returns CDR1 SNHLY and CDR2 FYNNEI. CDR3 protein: CASRAGTGTYNEQFF. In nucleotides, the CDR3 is TGTGCCAGCAGAGCCGGGACAGGGACCTACAATGAGCAGTTCTTC.

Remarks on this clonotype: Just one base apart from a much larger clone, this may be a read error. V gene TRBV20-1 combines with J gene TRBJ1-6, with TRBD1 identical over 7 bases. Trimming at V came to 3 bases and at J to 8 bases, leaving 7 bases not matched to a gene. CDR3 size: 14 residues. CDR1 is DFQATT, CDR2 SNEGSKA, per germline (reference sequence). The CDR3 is CSASIDRAYSPLHF. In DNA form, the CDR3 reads TGCAGTGCTAGTATCGACAGGGCATATTCACCCCTCCACTTT.

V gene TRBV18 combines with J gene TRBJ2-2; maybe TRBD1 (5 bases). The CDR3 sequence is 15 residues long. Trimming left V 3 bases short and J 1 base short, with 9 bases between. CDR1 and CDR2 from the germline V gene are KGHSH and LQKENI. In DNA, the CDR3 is TGTGCCAGCTCACCCTCGACAGAGAACACCGGGGAGCTGTTTTTT. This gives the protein CASSPSTENTGELFF.